Following are 27 T cell receptor beta chains from one sample sequenced in a study of identical twins. A single record per CDR3 protein comes from TCRdb applying MiXCR to the 5' RACE reads. The data hold approximately 600,000 distinct CDR3 sequences, with less than 9% observed a single time. The same data also contributed to another study, on yellow fever vaccine responses in identical twins.

Sample: PBMCs. These TCRs come from a woman aged 18-30 years in good health.

This clonotype was recorded many times. V and J are TRBV6-5 and TRBJ2-2; D possibly corresponds to TRBD1 (6 bases). The germline CDR1 and CDR2 sequences are MNHEY and SVGAGI. Trimming pared 0 bases from V and 1 base from J, leaving 12 bases between. This CDR3 is 17 amino acids long. CDR3 DNA sequence: TGTGCCAGCAGTTACTCGAACAGGGCCTTGAACACCGGGGAGCTGTTTTTT. It specifies CASSYSNRALNTGELFF.

The chain carries TRBV18 and TRBJ2-4; no reliable D call. Germline lookup yields CDR1 KGHSH and CDR2 LQKENI. The CDR3 loop spans 12 amino acids. The V end lost 3 bases, the J end lost 7 bases, and 7 bases lay between the germline ends. CDR3 protein: CASSPGTNIQYF. The CDR3 nucleotides read TGTGCCAGCTCACCGGGTACTAACATTCAGTACTTC.

This clonotype showed up many times. The genes are TRBV2 and TRBJ2-1; the match to TRBD2 covers 8 bases. This CDR3 has 14 amino acids. The junction had 5 bases not matched to a gene; V was cut back by 10 bases and J by 0 bases. Germline V gives CDR1 SNHLY, CDR2 FYNNEI. CDR3 in amino acids: CAISSGFSYNEQFF. In DNA, the CDR3 is TGTGCCATCTCTAGCGGGTTCTCCTACAATGAGCAGTTCTTC. The variable domain in full, completed from reference TRBV2 and TRBJ2-1, reads EPEVTQTPSHQVTQMGQEVILRCVPISNHLYFYWYRQILGQKVEFLVSFYNNEISEKSEIFDDQFSVERPDGSNFTLKIRSTKLEDSAMYFCAISSGFSYNEQFFGPGTRLTVL.

This clonotype was detected only a few times. The J gene is TRBJ2-2, the V gene TRBV11-1, with D maybe TRBD1 (6 bases). The germline gives CDR1 SGHAT, CDR2 FQDESV (reference sequence). Trimming stripped 6 bases from V and 3 bases from J, with 23 bases between. The CDR3 contains 18 residues. CDR3 loop: CASSQKRDRPADTGELFF. For the CDR3, the DNA is TGTGCCAGCAGTCAAAAAAGAGACAGGCCAGCGGACACCGGGGAGCTGTTTTTT.

This chain connects TRBV5-1 to TRBJ2-7; D remains unclear. The V end was cut by 0 bases, the J end by 4 bases, with 11 bases between. This CDR3 comprises 14 residues. The germline gives CDR1 SGHRS, CDR2 YFSETQ. CDR3 nucleotide sequence: TGCGCCAGCAGCTTGGGTTCACTCGGATACGAGCAGTACTTC. This codes for CASSLGSLGYEQYF.

The V call is TRBV5-8, the J call TRBJ1-1; the match to TRBD1 covers 9 bases. CDR1 is SGHTS and CDR2 is YDEGEE in the germline V gene. This CDR3 is 16 amino acids long. V gave up 4 bases and J gave up 5 bases; unmatched junction bases: 12. The CDR3, as DNA: TGTGCCAGCAGCCAGTACCCCACAGGGGGCTCTACTGAAGCTTTCTTT. Its translation: CASSQYPTGGSTEAFF.

This clonotype has just a few counts. The V call is TRBV4-1, the J call TRBJ2-7, with TRBD1 identical over 8 bases. Germline V gene lookup returns CDR1 MGHRA and CDR2 YSYEKL. This CDR3 is 14 amino acids long. V gave up 4 bases and J gave up 3 bases; unmatched junction bases: 5. The CDR3 coding sequence is TGCGCCAGCAGCCCGGACAGGGTTCTCTACGAGCAGTACTTC. Translating it yields CASSPDRVLYEQYF.

This chain links TRBV20-1 with TRBJ2-1; unclear D gene. In germline, CDR1 is DFQATT, CDR2 SNEGSKA (reference sequence). The CDR3 covers 13 residues. V was pared by 2 bases and J by 2 bases, with 7 bases between. The chain's CDR3 is CSARQAPYNEQFF. DNA of the CDR3: TGCAGTGCTAGACAGGCCCCCTACAATGAGCAGTTCTTC.

The chain uses TRBV5-6 and TRBJ2-3; 7 bases line up with TRBD1. This CDR3 has 14 amino acids. V gave up 3 bases and J gave up 3 bases; unmatched junction bases: 4. The germline V gene has CDR1 SGHDT and CDR2 YYEEEE. The CDR3 spells CASSWGTATDTQYF. The CDR3 DNA is TGTGCCAGCAGCTGGGGGACAGCGACAGATACGCAGTATTTT.

This chain joins TRBV6-2 or TRBV6-3 and TRBJ2-3, with 11 nucleotides matching TRBD2. Germline values: CDR1 MNHEY, CDR2 SVGEGT. This CDR3 comprises 14 residues. The J segment lost 4 bases and the V segment lost 9 bases, leaving 6 bases of the junction unmatched. In DNA, the CDR3 is TGTGCCAGTATAGCGGGGGGGCCGTCAGATACGCAGTATTTT. This sequence encodes CASIAGGPSDTQYF.

J is TRBJ2-5 and V is TRBV13, with 9 bases lining up with TRBD2. V lost 3 bases, J lost 0 bases, and 2 bases stayed unmatched. Germline V gene data show CDR1 as PRHDT and CDR2 as FYEKMQ (reference sequence). CDR3 length: 15 residues. The CDR3 nucleotides read TGTGCCAGCAGCTTGACTAGCGGCAACCAAGAGACCCAGTACTTC. It codes for CASSLTSGNQETQYF.

This clonotype was seen ten or more times. The chain combines TRBV6-5 with TRBJ1-1, with 7 nucleotides matching TRBD1. Germline lookup yields CDR1 MNHEY and CDR2 SVGAGI. The CDR3 has 12 amino acids. The V gene end was trimmed by 6 bases and the J gene end by 8 bases; junction bases not matched to a gene: 6. The CDR3 sequence is CASSLRQGEAFF. DNA of the CDR3: TGTGCCAGCAGCCTCCGACAGGGAGAAGCTTTCTTT.

This clonotype has only a few counts. J is TRBJ2-1 and V is TRBV7-6; TRBD2 aligns across 7 bases. CDR3 size: 16 residues. The germline V gene encodes CDR1 SGHVS and CDR2 FNYEAQ. After removal of 0 bases from V and 8 bases from J, the junction contained 10 bases not matched to a gene. The CDR3 coding sequence is TGTGCCAGCAGCTTAGCGCTTGCGGGGGTGGGCTATGAGCAGTTCTTC. Its protein product is CASSLALAGVGYEQFF.

This clonotype turned up a few times. The rearrangement uses TRBV5-1 and TRBJ2-6; D not resolved. The CDR3 has 14 amino acids. Germline CDR1 SGHRS, CDR2 YFSETQ. V was clipped by 1 base and J by 2 bases, with 4 bases between them. The CDR3 region is CASSLITGANVLTF. The CDR3 region has the DNA TGCGCCAGCAGCTTGATCACTGGGGCCAACGTCCTGACTTTC. Full variable domain (rest looked up from reference TRBV5-1 and TRBJ2-6): KAGVTQTPRYLIKTRGQQVTLSCSPISGHRSVSWYQQTPGQGLQFLFEYFSETQRNKGNFPGRFSGRQFSNSRSEMNVSTLELGDSALYLCASSLITGANVLTFGAGSRLTVL.

A few counts support this clonotype. The chain joins TRBV15 to TRBJ1-5; possible D gene TRBD1, 6 bases. Per the germline V gene, CDR1 is LNHNV and CDR2 is YYDKDF (reference sequence). This CDR3 is built from 15 residues. V was cut by 0 bases and J by 3 bases, with 9 bases left in between. The CDR3 sequence is CATSRDQGLNQPQHF. The CDR3 DNA sequence: TGTGCCACCAGCAGAGATCAGGGGCTCAATCAGCCCCAGCATTTT.

A few counts support this clonotype. The chain carries TRBV10-2 and TRBJ1-5, with D possibly being TRBD1 (6 bases). The CDR3 length is 14 residues. V was cut by 5 bases and J by 6 bases, with 14 bases left in between. From germline, CDR1 is WSHSY and CDR2 SAAADI. CDR3 amino acids: CASSSTGPGQPQHF. The CDR3 DNA is TGCGCCAGCAGTTCGACAGGCCCGGGTCAGCCCCAGCATTTT.

In this sample, this clonotype turned up many times. The V and J genes are TRBV6-1 and TRBJ1-5, with D unresolved. Germline V gene sequence: CDR1 MNHNS, CDR2 SASEGT. The CDR3 consists of 13 residues. V dropped 4 bases and J dropped 5 bases, with 9 bases sitting between them. The DNA of the CDR3 is TGTGCCAGCAGTGCTTGGGAATATCAGCCCCAGCATTTT. It encodes CASSAWEYQPQHF.

V is TRBV24-1 and J is TRBJ2-3; D uncertain. The length of the CDR3 is 11 residues. Germline-derived CDR1 and CDR2 are KGHDR and SFDVKD. With 9 bases removed from V and 0 bases from J, the gap between germline ends came to 3 bases. This CDR3 is CATESTDTQYF. The DNA for the CDR3 is TGTGCCACCGAGAGCACAGATACGCAGTATTTT.

The chain joins TRBV19 to TRBJ2-1, with 8 bases fitting TRBD1. Germline values: CDR1 LNHDA, CDR2 SQIVND (reference sequence). Trimming at V came to 4 bases and at J to 5 bases, leaving 7 bases not matched to a gene. This CDR3 has 15 amino acids. The CDR3 protein is CASSTQGELNNEQFF. The CDR3 DNA follows: TGTGCCAGTAGTACACAGGGGGAGCTAAACAATGAGCAGTTCTTC.

The table lists this clonotype with many counts. V is TRBV5-5 and J is TRBJ2-7, with 13 bases lining up with TRBD2. V dropped 3 bases and J dropped 6; count of bases not matched to a gene: 9. Germline V lookup: CDR1 SGHKS, CDR2 YYEKEE (reference sequence). CDR3 length: 16 amino acids. For the CDR3, the DNA is TGTGCCAGCAGCTACCCAAGGACTAGCGGGAGTTCCGAGCAGTACTTC. Its protein is CASSYPRTSGSSEQYF.

At least ten counts were recorded for this clonotype. The chain uses TRBV29-1 and TRBJ2-3; D not certain. Germline CDR1 and CDR2: SQVTM and ANQGSEA. The V end was cut by 3 bases, the J end by 2 bases, with 6 bases between. CDR3 size: 12 residues. In DNA, the CDR3 is TGCAGCGTTGAGGCATTCACAGATACGCAGTATTTT. Translation: CSVEAFTDTQYF.

The chain uses TRBV4-1 and TRBJ2-1; a weak D match, TRBD2 (5 bases). The CDR3 extends over 20 amino acids. Trimming shortened V by 4 bases and J by 0 bases, and 25 bases separated the two germline ends. CDR1 and CDR2 (germline): MGHRA, YSYEKL. The CDR3 reads CASSPSGSPTPRGSYNEQFF. The CDR3 region has the DNA TGCGCCAGCAGCCCAAGTGGCAGCCCGACCCCTCGGGGCTCCTACAATGAGCAGTTCTTC.

This clonotype has more than one count but fewer than ten. V usage is TRBV7-9 and J usage is TRBJ2-7; 12 positions agree with TRBD2. Per the germline V gene, CDR1 is SEHNR and CDR2 is FQNEAQ (reference sequence). The length of the CDR3 is 17 residues. With 2 bases clipped from V and 4 bases from J, the junction kept 9 bases outside the gene matches. In DNA, the CDR3 is TGTGCCAGCAGCTTACCCCTAGCGGGAGGGTCAAGGTACGAGCAGTACTTC. Translating it yields CASSLPLAGGSRYEQYF. Filled out from reference TRBV7-9 and TRBJ2-7, the complete variable domain reads DTGVSQNPRHKITKRGQNVTFRCDPISEHNRLYWYRQTLGQGPEFLTYFQNEAQLEKSRLLSDRFSAERPKGSFSTLEIQRTEQGDSAMYLCASSLPLAGGSRYEQYFGPGTRLTVT.

This clonotype was found a few times. The rearrangement uses TRBV24-1 and TRBJ2-3, with 9 bases identical to TRBD1. V shed 1 base and J 6 bases; nucleotides not matched to a gene: 7. The length of the CDR3 is 16 residues. The germline V gene encodes CDR1 KGHDR and CDR2 SFDVKD. CDR3 nucleotide sequence: TGTGCCACCAGTGATTTACCGGGACAGGGCCGGGATACGCAGTATTTT. Translating it yields CATSDLPGQGRDTQYF.

V gene TRBV2 combines with J gene TRBJ2-7; D is perhaps TRBD1 (5 bases). CDR1 and CDR2 (germline): SNHLY, FYNNEI. The CDR3 length is 13 residues. V shed 10 bases and J shed 0 bases, with 13 bases lying between them. The CDR3 nucleotides are TGTGCCACCTCATTGGGGCCCTCCTACGAGCAGTACTTC. It encodes CATSLGPSYEQYF.

In this sample, this clonotype turned up many times. This chain uses TRBV10-3 with TRBJ2-1; 8 bases map to TRBD2. Germline CDR1 and CDR2: ENHRY and SYGVKD. The CDR3 extends over 14 amino acids. The trim removed 8 bases at V and 7 bases at J, leaving 10 bases unmatched. CDR3 sequence reads: CAIGLSGKWNEQFF. CDR3 in DNA: TGTGCCATCGGACTTAGCGGGAAATGGAATGAGCAGTTCTTC.

This clonotype was detected many times. This chain links TRBV5-1 with TRBJ2-7, with D uncertain. Trimming stripped 0 bases from V and 4 bases from J, with 2 bases between. The CDR3 is 11 residues long. Germline CDR1 SGHRS, CDR2 YFSETQ. CDR3: CASSLEYEQYF. CDR3 nucleotides: TGCGCCAGCAGCTTGGAATACGAGCAGTACTTC.